Following are 17 T cell receptor beta chains from one sample sequenced in a study of human T cells and chemical hapten exposure. TCRdb used MiXCR to reprocess the RACE reads, holding one entry per CDR3 protein. There are around 330,000 distinct CDR3 sequences in the sample; 5.5% occur only once, and over 6.5% lies in the top ten. The time point here: pre-sensitization, week 0. Treatment described: therapeutic diphenylcyclopropenone sensitization with weekly scalp DPC. The sequencing here drew on whole blood, taken in connection with sensitization to the hapten diphenylcyclopropenone (DPC). Receptors were obtained from a woman aged 18 to 35 with alopecia areata. Some clones in this sample may be carry-over from other donors' samples.

This chain uses TRBV19 with TRBJ2-2; D tentatively fits TRBD1 or TRBD2 (7 bases each). This CDR3 has 14 residues. The ends were cut back, 8 bases at V and 4 bases at J, with 14 bases in the middle. Germline V gene data show CDR1 as LNHDA and CDR2 as SQIVND (reference sequence). The CDR3 reads CASGRGQATGELFF. The CDR3 DNA sequence: TGTGCCAGTGGGAGGGGGCAAGCCACCGGGGAGCTGTTTTTT.

The chain employs TRBV29-1 and TRBJ2-5; D is undetermined. V was trimmed by 2 bases and J by 3 bases, leaving 10 bases between them. The CDR3 extends over 13 amino acids. Germline V gene lookup returns CDR1 SQVTM and CDR2 ANQGSEA. The CDR3 region has the DNA TGCAGCGTTGAAAAAACTTTTAAAGAGACCCAGTACTTC. The encoded protein is CSVEKTFKETQYF.

This clonotype was counted only a few times. The chain uses TRBV12-5 and TRBJ1-6; D remains unclear. This CDR3 is built from 14 residues. Trimming took off 6 bases at V and 0 bases at J, with 6 bases between the two ends. Per the germline V gene, CDR1 is LGHNT and CDR2 is FRNRAP. CDR3 residues: CASGRGSYNSPLHF. DNA of the CDR3: TGTGCTAGTGGACGCGGCTCCTATAATTCACCCCTCCACTTT.

This clonotype was picked up many times. The rearrangement links TRBV9 to TRBJ1-4; D may be TRBD1 (5 bases). V dropped 0 bases and J dropped 8 bases, with 14 bases sitting between them. The CDR3 has 15 residues. The germline gives CDR1 SGDLS, CDR2 YYNGEE. The DNA for the CDR3 is TGTGCCAGCAGCGTAGGCGGCAGGGATGGCGAAAAACTGTTTTTT. Amino acid sequence: CASSVGGRDGEKLFF.

This clonotype was seen many times. V gene TRBV5-1 combines with J gene TRBJ2-1; D is perhaps TRBD1 (6 bases). Between the trimmed V and J ends, which lost 4 bases and 3 bases, there was a span of 11 bases. This CDR3 spans 14 amino acids. Germline V lookup: CDR1 SGHRS, CDR2 YFSETQ. The DNA for the CDR3 is TGCGCCAGCAGCCCCCGGACAGACTACAATGAGCAGTTCTTC. The encoded protein is CASSPRTDYNEQFF. Full variable domain (outside the CDR3, taken from reference TRBV5-1 and TRBJ2-1): KAGVTQTPRYLIKTRGQQVTLSCSPISGHRSVSWYQQTPGQGLQFLFEYFSETQRNKGNFPGRFSGRQFSNSRSEMNVSTLELGDSALYLCASSPRTDYNEQFFGPGTRLTVL.

This clonotype was counted many times. The chain joins TRBV2 to TRBJ2-7; tentative D call: TRBD2 (5 bases). The CDR3 totals 13 residues. The germline gives CDR1 SNHLY, CDR2 FYNNEI. V was pared by 3 bases and J by 7 bases, with 13 bases between. For the CDR3, the DNA is TGTGCCAGCAGTGATCGGGAAGGGATGGAGCAGTACTTC. Translating gives CASSDREGMEQYF.

This clonotype was observed a few times. V gene TRBV5-1 combines with J gene TRBJ2-3; D is ambiguous. In germline, CDR1 is SGHRS, CDR2 YFSETQ. Trimming pared 0 bases from V and 5 bases from J, leaving 4 bases between. This CDR3 region has 12 residues. CDR3 nucleotides: TGCGCCAGCAGCTTGGGAATAGATACGCAGTATTTT. Translated: CASSLGIDTQYF.

This clonotype was found many times. V usage is TRBV12-3 or TRBV12-4 and J usage is TRBJ1-2; D gene ambiguous. The CDR3 is made up of 13 amino acids. V was cut by 4 bases and J by 5 bases, with 11 bases left in between. This CDR3 reads CASSSQFQYGYTF. Here the CDR3 DNA reads TGTGCCAGCAGTTCCCAGTTTCAGTATGGCTACACCTTC.

This chain connects TRBV20-1 to TRBJ1-5; weak D call: TRBD1 (5 bases). The CDR3 consists of 16 residues. Looked up from germline, CDR1 is DFQATT and CDR2 is SNEGSKA (reference sequence). V was cut by 0 bases and J by 7 bases, with 19 bases left in between. CDR3 nucleotides: TGCAGTGCTAGAGACATACAGGATTATAGCGGGCAGCCCCAGCATTTT. Amino acid sequence: CSARDIQDYSGQPQHF.

The rearrangement uses TRBV7-2 and TRBJ1-5, with D possibly being TRBD1 (5 bases). Germline values: CDR1 SGHTA, CDR2 FQGNSA. CDR3 size: 15 residues. V was trimmed by 5 bases and J by 7 bases, leaving 18 bases between them. The CDR3 DNA is TGTGCCAGCAGCCCAGCCTTTCAGGGTAACCAGCCCCAGCATTTT. This sequence encodes CASSPAFQGNQPQHF.

This clonotype was picked up a small number of times. The chain uses TRBV20-1 and TRBJ1-4, with D possibly matching TRBD1 (5 bases). Germline CDR1 reads DFQATT; CDR2 reads SNEGSKA (reference sequence). This CDR3 has 16 residues. Trimming removed 0 bases from V and 4 bases from J, with 15 bases in between. The CDR3 reads CSARDDGDQFNEKLFF. In nucleotides, the CDR3 is TGCAGTGCTAGAGATGACGGGGACCAGTTTAATGAAAAACTGTTTTTT.

The J gene is TRBJ2-5, the V gene TRBV7-8, with 7 bases matching TRBD2. Losses at the gene ends were 5 bases for V and 5 bases for J; bases not matched to a gene: 8. The CDR3 has 14 residues. Per the germline V gene, CDR1 is SGHVS and CDR2 is FQNEAQ. Here the CDR3 reads CASSLRGSGETQYF. The CDR3 nucleotides are TGTGCCAGCAGCCTACGAGGTAGCGGGGAGACCCAGTACTTC.

This clonotype has a handful of counts. The V gene is TRBV6-6, the J gene TRBJ2-1; the match to TRBD1 covers 12 bases. CDR1 is MNHNY and CDR2 is SVGAGI in the germline V gene (reference sequence). The CDR3 loop spans 15 amino acids. Trimming at V came to 4 bases and at J to 5 bases, leaving 3 bases not matched to a gene. This CDR3 is CASSSGTGGHNEQFF. The CDR3 bases are TGTGCCAGCAGTTCCGGGACAGGGGGCCACAATGAGCAGTTCTTC.

This clonotype has at least ten counts. V gene TRBV6-5 combines with J gene TRBJ1-2; the D is unclear. Looked up from germline, CDR1 is MNHEY and CDR2 is SVGAGI. The CDR3 is made up of 13 amino acids. V was clipped by 6 bases and J by 0 bases, with 8 bases between them. The CDR3 coding sequence is TGTGCCAGCAGAGGGCCCACTAACTATGGCTACACCTTC. Translation: CASRGPTNYGYTF.

For the CDR3, the DNA is TGTGCCATCAGATCGGACACCACCCCCTATGGCTACACCTTC. Translated: CAIRSDTTPYGYTF. The gene calls are TRBV10-3 and TRBJ1-2; D might be TRBD1 (5 bases). V gave up 6 bases and J gave up 4 bases, with 15 bases separating them. The germline CDR1 and CDR2 sequences are ENHRY and SYGVKD. CDR3 size: 14 residues.

This clonotype was counted only a few times. CDR3 region: CASRRQPAGSNQPQHF. The DNA for the CDR3 is TGTGCCAGCAGGCGACAGCCTGCCGGCAGCAATCAGCCCCAGCATTTT. This chain uses TRBV6-2 or TRBV6-3 with TRBJ1-5, with a possible D match to TRBD1 (5 bases). The CDR3 is 16 residues long. Germline V gene data show CDR1 as MNHEY and CDR2 as SVGEGT. Trimming pared 6 bases from V and 1 base from J, leaving 16 bases between.

This chain joins TRBV5-4 and TRBJ1-1; D is perhaps TRBD1 (5 bases). Germline CDR1 and CDR2: SGHNT and YYREEE (reference sequence). The ends were cut back, 6 bases at V and 11 bases at J, with 23 bases in the middle. CDR3 length: 14 residues. The DNA for the CDR3 is TGTGCCAGCATCTTCTCCGGGACTCCGGGCCAGGCTTTCTTT. This gives the protein CASIFSGTPGQAFF.